One sample yielded the 32 T cell receptor beta chains listed below, sequenced in a study of T-cell reconstitution after alpha-beta-depleted transplantation in children. A TCRbeta library incorporating unique molecular identifiers was prepared. TCRdb re-called the PCR reads with MiXCR, one entry per CDR3 protein. The sample has some 80,000 distinct CDR3 sequences; 15% to 20% are singletons. The source was PBMCs, mostly from graft donor cells, collected 360 days after TCRalphabeta/CD19-depleted stem cell transplant. These receptors were collected from a male patient between 2 and 15 years old who had a stem cell transplant for acute lymphoblastic leukemia, so the T cells may come from the graft donor.

At least ten counts were recorded for this clonotype. This chain joins TRBV6-8 and TRBJ2-1, with TRBD2 as a possible D gene (6 bases). The V gene lost 2 bases and the J gene lost 2 bases, with 10 bases spanning the gap. Germline V gene sequence: CDR1 MNHGY, CDR2 SAAAGT. This CDR3 is built from 15 residues. The CDR3 is CASSYVGGPYNEQFF. The CDR3 DNA follows: TGTGCCAGCAGTTACGTGGGAGGCCCCTACAATGAGCAGTTCTTC.

J is TRBJ1-5 and V is TRBV6-1, with TRBD1 matching over 8 bases. Germline V lookup: CDR1 MNHNS, CDR2 SASEGT. The CDR3 has 15 amino acids. The ends lost 5 bases at V and 5 bases at J; junction bases unmatched: 8. The CDR3 DNA is TGTGCCAGCAGTCTAGACAGGGGTGCGGATCAGCCCCAGCATTTT. It is translated as CASSLDRGADQPQHF.

This clonotype appeared many times. The rearrangement uses TRBV11-2 and TRBJ2-3, with unresolved D. V was pared by 3 bases and J by 2 bases, with 9 bases between. This CDR3 contains 14 residues. Germline-derived CDR1 and CDR2 are SGHAT and FQNNGV. The chain's CDR3 is CASSFRVLTDTQYF. The CDR3, as DNA: TGTGCCAGCAGCTTCCGGGTACTCACAGATACGCAGTATTTT. Together with reference TRBV11-2 and TRBJ2-3, the CDR3 gives the full variable domain: EAGVAQSPRYKIIEKRQSVAFWCNPISGHATLYWYQQILGQGPKLLIQFQNNGVVDDSQLPKDRFSAERLKGVDSTLKIQPAKLEDSAVYLCASSFRVLTDTQYFGPGTRLTVL.

This clonotype was counted between two and nine times. The rearrangement links TRBV12-3 or TRBV12-4 to TRBJ2-3; no reliable D call. The CDR3 totals 11 residues. V lost 3 bases and J lost 8, with 6 bases in between. CDR3 sequence reads: CASSFFGTQYF. CDR3 bases: TGTGCCAGCAGTTTTTTCGGTACGCAGTATTTT.

The J gene is TRBJ2-7, the V gene TRBV7-9; TRBD1 matches at 9 bases. J was trimmed by 1 base and V by 4 bases; bases with no gene match: 5. The CDR3 runs 15 residues. Germline V lookup: CDR1 SEHNR, CDR2 FQNEAQ (reference sequence). The CDR3 reads CASSYPGQGSYEQYF. The CDR3 DNA sequence: TGTGCCAGCAGCTACCCGGGACAGGGTTCCTACGAGCAGTACTTC.

V is TRBV6-5 and J is TRBJ2-4; D is undetermined. Per germline, CDR1 MNHEY and CDR2 SVGAGI. The CDR3 covers 9 residues. As DNA, the CDR3 is TGTGCTAGCCGAAACATTCAGTACTTC. Its translation: CASRNIQYF.

Only a few counts were recorded for this clonotype. J is TRBJ2-7 and V is TRBV7-9; the D gene is possibly TRBD2 (7 bases). Germline assignment: CDR1 SEHNR and CDR2 FQNEAQ (reference sequence). The CDR3 totals 13 residues. CDR3 in amino acids: CATPWGGGAEQYF. The CDR3 DNA follows: TGTGCTACCCCTTGGGGGGGGGGCGCGGAGCAGTACTTC.

The J gene is TRBJ2-3, the V gene TRBV5-1, with D tentatively TRBD2 (5 bases). CDR1 is SGHRS, CDR2 YFSETQ, per germline. The CDR3 sequence is 21 residues long. Trimming removed 5 bases at V and 3 bases at J, with 34 bases between. This CDR3 reads CASSPPPLRGSTSLRTDTQYF. The DNA for the CDR3 is TGCGCCAGCAGTCCTCCGCCGCTACGCGGGTCTACTTCCCTAAGGACAGATACGCAGTATTTT. Combining the CDR3 with reference TRBV5-1 and TRBJ2-3 gives the whole variable domain KAGVTQTPRYLIKTRGQQVTLSCSPISGHRSVSWYQQTPGQGLQFLFEYFSETQRNKGNFPGRFSGRQFSNSRSEMNVSTLELGDSALYLCASSPPPLRGSTSLRTDTQYFGPGTRLTVL.

This clonotype came up a few times. The chain employs TRBV2 and TRBJ2-5; D gene ambiguous. With 6 bases removed from V and 4 bases from J, the gap between germline ends came to 18 bases. Looked up from germline, CDR1 is SNHLY and CDR2 is FYNNEI. The CDR3 loop spans 15 amino acids. CDR3 coding DNA: TGTGCCAGCAGAGGCCAACGGGCCCGCGGAGAGACCCAGTACTTC. It translates to CASRGQRARGETQYF. Together with reference TRBV2 and TRBJ2-5, the CDR3 gives the full variable domain: EPEVTQTPSHQVTQMGQEVILRCVPISNHLYFYWYRQILGQKVEFLVSFYNNEISEKSEIFDDQFSVERPDGSNFTLKIRSTKLEDSAMYFCASRGQRARGETQYFGPGTRLLVL.

This clonotype has only a few counts. In DNA, the CDR3 is TGCGCCAGCAGCTTGGCTGAGTACGACAGGGGGGTGAGGAACACTGAAGCTTTCTTT. It encodes CASSLAEYDRGVRNTEAFF. The chain carries TRBV5-1 and TRBJ1-1; 9 bases are shared with TRBD1. The CDR3 runs to 19 residues. The V segment lost 0 bases and the J segment 1 base; nucleotides outside the gene matches: 13. CDR1 SGHRS and CDR2 YFSETQ come from the germline V gene.

This clonotype appeared many times. This chain uses TRBV11-2 with TRBJ2-1; D is possibly TRBD2 (5 bases). Deletions cut 0 bases from V and 7 bases from J, with 10 bases between. Germline V lookup: CDR1 SGHAT, CDR2 FQNNGV. This CDR3 has 14 residues. Written as DNA, the CDR3 is TGTGCCAGCAGCTTAGATCTAGCAGTAAATGAGCAGTTCTTC. The encoded protein is CASSLDLAVNEQFF.

The CDR3 nucleotides are TGCGCCAGCAGCTTGACGGGACAGGTTACCTACAATGAGCAGTTCTTC. Its translation: CASSLTGQVTYNEQFF. The chain employs TRBV5-1 and TRBJ2-1; 8 nucleotides line up with TRBD1. V dropped 1 base and J dropped 2; count of bases not matched to a gene: 5. CDR3 length: 16 residues. The germline V gene has CDR1 SGHRS and CDR2 YFSETQ.

This rearrangement joins TRBV12-3 or TRBV12-4 to TRBJ1-6; 10 bases are shared with TRBD1. This CDR3 region has 16 residues. Trimming removed 5 bases from V and 2 bases from J; junction bases left unmatched: 3. DNA of the CDR3: TGTGCCAGCAGTCCCGGACAGGGGGCCTATAATTCACCCCTCCACTTT. Protein product: CASSPGQGAYNSPLHF.

This clonotype was counted a few times. V is TRBV24-1 and J is TRBJ2-3, with a possible D match to TRBD2 (6 bases). The CDR3 consists of 14 residues. The germline CDR1 and CDR2 sequences are KGHDR and SFDVKD. Trimming took off 1 base at V and 8 bases at J, with 12 bases between the two ends. The CDR3 spells CATSDFGEGGTQYF. The CDR3 DNA follows: TGTGCCACCAGTGATTTCGGCGAGGGAGGTACGCAGTATTTT.

In its sample, this clonotype was seen a few times. This rearrangement joins TRBV6-6 to TRBJ2-3; no clear D gene. Deletions cut 6 bases from V and 0 bases from J, with 7 bases between. Germline V gene data show CDR1 as MNHNY and CDR2 as SVGAGI (reference sequence). The CDR3 covers 13 residues. The CDR3 nucleotides are TGTGCCAGCAGGGGGATGAGCACAGATACGCAGTATTTT. It encodes CASRGMSTDTQYF.

This clonotype was observed a few times. This rearrangement joins TRBV12-3 or TRBV12-4 to TRBJ2-1, with 11 bases identical to TRBD2. With V trimmed by 5 bases and J by 8 bases, 8 bases remained unmatched. The CDR3 loop spans 15 amino acids. CDR3 sequence reads: CASSPRLAGPDEQFF. CDR3 DNA sequence: TGTGCCAGCAGTCCCCGACTAGCGGGACCGGATGAGCAGTTCTTC.

This rearrangement joins TRBV2 to TRBJ1-1, with D hard to call. V was shortened by 6 bases and J by 0 bases, with 14 bases between the two germline ends. Germline V gene data show CDR1 as SNHLY and CDR2 as FYNNEI. The CDR3 length is 15 residues. CDR3 sequence: CASSPPRVMNTEAFF. In nucleotides, the CDR3 is TGTGCCAGCAGCCCCCCGAGGGTCATGAACACTGAAGCTTTCTTT.

The genes are TRBV28 and TRBJ2-5; D is possibly TRBD1 (5 bases). V was clipped by 2 bases and J by 2 bases, with 21 bases between them. CDR1 and CDR2 (germline): MDHEN, SYDVKM. There are 18 residues in the CDR3. The CDR3 coding sequence is TGTGCCAGCAGTTTAGCGGACGTATTCAGGGTCTCACAAGAGACCCAGTACTTC. Its protein product is CASSLADVFRVSQETQYF. Together with reference TRBV28 and TRBJ2-5, the CDR3 gives the full variable domain: DVKVTQSSRYLVKRTGEKVFLECVQDMDHENMFWYRQDPGLGLRLIYFSYDVKMKEKGDIPEGYSVSREKKERFSLILESASTNQTSMYLCASSLADVFRVSQETQYFGPGTRLLVL.

In its sample, this clonotype was seen a few times. This chain connects TRBV25-1 to TRBJ1-2, with D possibly TRBD1 on 5 matching bases. The V gene lost 6 bases and the J gene lost 6 bases, with 11 bases spanning the gap. This CDR3 region has 12 residues. The germline CDR1 and CDR2 sequences are MGHDK and SYGVNS. CDR3 amino acids: CASSRDANGYTF. As DNA, the CDR3 is TGTGCCAGCAGCCGGGACGCCAATGGCTACACCTTC.

A few counts support this clonotype. The V and J genes are TRBV5-1 and TRBJ2-1; D possibly corresponds to TRBD2 (6 bases). Germline V lookup: CDR1 SGHRS, CDR2 YFSETQ. V dropped 0 bases and J dropped 6 bases, with 13 bases sitting between them. This CDR3 is built from 15 residues. The CDR3: CASSLVVLASNEQFF. CDR3 nucleotide sequence: TGCGCCAGCAGCTTGGTAGTTCTAGCGAGCAATGAGCAGTTCTTC. The entire variable domain, with the rest obtained from reference TRBV5-1 and TRBJ2-1, is as follows: KAGVTQTPRYLIKTRGQQVTLSCSPISGHRSVSWYQQTPGQGLQFLFEYFSETQRNKGNFPGRFSGRQFSNSRSEMNVSTLELGDSALYLCASSLVVLASNEQFFGPGTRLTVL.

The chain combines TRBV3-1 with TRBJ2-7; the D is unclear. Germline values: CDR1 LGHDT, CDR2 YNNKEL (reference sequence). This CDR3 has 12 residues. Trimming stripped 4 bases from V and 5 bases from J, with 9 bases between. The CDR3 spells CASSLTSNEQYF. The CDR3 DNA sequence: TGTGCCAGCAGCCTGACCTCTAACGAGCAGTACTTC.

The chain couples TRBV10-3 to TRBJ2-5, with D possibly being TRBD1 (5 bases). CDR1 ENHRY and CDR2 SYGVKD come from the germline V gene. The CDR3 spans 13 residues. The germline V and J ends were trimmed by 4 bases and 0 bases, with 6 bases remaining between them. The chain's CDR3 is CAISGQNQETQYF. CDR3 bases: TGTGCCATCAGTGGACAGAACCAAGAGACCCAGTACTTC.

The chain recombines TRBV7-9 with TRBJ1-2, with D possibly TRBD1 on 5 matching bases. Trimming took 5 bases from V and 1 from J, leaving 11 bases between them. Germline assignment: CDR1 SEHNR and CDR2 FQNEAQ (reference sequence). The CDR3 has 14 residues. CDR3 in amino acids: CASSPGRLNYGYTF. The CDR3 nucleotides are TGTGCCAGCAGCCCGGGACGGCTTAACTATGGCTACACCTTC. Full variable domain (outside the CDR3, taken from reference TRBV7-9 and TRBJ1-2): DTGVSQNPRHKITKRGQNVTFRCDPISEHNRLYWYRQTLGQGPEFLTYFQNEAQLEKSRLLSDRFSAERPKGSFSTLEIQRTEQGDSAMYLCASSPGRLNYGYTFGSGTRLTVV.

There are a few counts of this clonotype. CDR3 protein: CASSFRDRPDTQYF. CDR3 DNA: TGTGCCAGCAGCTTTCGGGACCGGCCAGATACGCAGTATTTT. The chain uses TRBV7-9 and TRBJ2-3; possibly TRBD1 or TRBD2 for D (5 bases each). V was pared by 3 bases and J by 4 bases, with 11 bases between. The CDR3 contains 14 residues. Germline lookup yields CDR1 SEHNR and CDR2 FQNEAQ (reference sequence).

This rearrangement joins TRBV7-2 to TRBJ2-5; 10 bases map to TRBD1. The J segment lost 3 bases and the V segment lost 4 bases, leaving 5 bases of the junction unmatched. Germline V gene sequence: CDR1 SGHTA, CDR2 FQGNSA. The CDR3 has 15 amino acids. The CDR3 DNA follows: TGTGCCAGCAGCTCGGGGACAGGGGCTAAAGAGACCCAGTACTTC. Encoded protein: CASSSGTGAKETQYF.

This clonotype was seen a handful of times. This rearrangement joins TRBV30 to TRBJ2-7, with 7 bases lining up with TRBD2. CDR1 GTSNPN and CDR2 SVGIG come from the germline V gene (reference sequence). There are 13 residues in the CDR3. V dropped 8 bases and J dropped 0; count of bases not matched to a gene: 7. The CDR3 loop reads CARTGGNSYEQYF. DNA of the CDR3: TGTGCCCGGACGGGAGGCAACTCCTACGAGCAGTACTTC.

This clonotype was detected many times. CDR3 in amino acids: CASSHERGQGSDTQYF. The CDR3 nucleotides read TGCGCCAGCAGCCACGAAAGAGGACAGGGATCAGATACGCAGTATTTT. The chain employs TRBV4-1 and TRBJ2-3; 8 nucleotides align to TRBD1. V trimming: 3 bases; J trimming: 4 bases; junction bases outside the gene matches: 9. The CDR3 length is 16 residues. Germline V gives CDR1 MGHRA, CDR2 YSYEKL.

The rearrangement joins TRBV7-8 to TRBJ2-7; weak D call: TRBD2 (6 bases). The V end lost 5 bases, the J end lost 3 bases, and 20 bases lay between the germline ends. CDR1 is SGHVS, CDR2 FQNEAQ, per germline. The CDR3 length is 16 residues. CDR3 residues: CASSPSAGTSYYEQYF. CDR3 sequence (DNA): TGTGCCAGCAGCCCAAGCGCCGGGACTTCCTACTACGAGCAGTACTTC.

The V and J genes are TRBV20-1 and TRBJ2-1; D gene ambiguous. Trimming cost V 4 bases and J 8 bases, with 9 bases left between them. The V gene's germline CDR1 is DFQATT and CDR2 SNEGSKA (reference sequence). The CDR3 loop spans 11 amino acids. CDR3 protein: CSAKMSHEQFF. CDR3 bases: TGCAGTGCTAAGATGTCGCATGAGCAGTTCTTC.

The chain combines TRBV2 with TRBJ2-3, with D perhaps being TRBD1 or TRBD2 (5 bases each). The CDR3 covers 16 residues. Trimming stripped 4 bases from V and 1 base from J, with 15 bases between. Germline assignment: CDR1 SNHLY and CDR2 FYNNEI. This chain's CDR3 is CASSALPTGRTDTQYF. The DNA of the CDR3 is TGTGCCAGCAGTGCACTTCCTACGGGACGCACAGATACGCAGTATTTT. The variable domain in full, completed from reference TRBV2 and TRBJ2-3, reads EPEVTQTPSHQVTQMGQEVILRCVPISNHLYFYWYRQILGQKVEFLVSFYNNEISEKSEIFDDQFSVERPDGSNFTLKIRSTKLEDSAMYFCASSALPTGRTDTQYFGPGTRLTVL.

This clonotype was counted many times. The chain carries TRBV11-3 and TRBJ1-1; D is undetermined. Trimming removed 2 bases at V and 3 bases at J, with 7 bases between. CDR1 and CDR2 from the germline V gene are SGHNT and YENEEA. CDR3 length: 13 residues. The CDR3 DNA reads as TGTGCCAGCAGCTTATCTATGCACACTGAAGCTTTCTTT. Its protein product is CASSLSMHTEAFF. The full variable domain, its missing parts supplied by reference TRBV11-3 and TRBJ1-1, is EAGVVQSPRYKIIEKKQPVAFWCNPISGHNTLYWYLQNLGQGPELLIRYENEEAVDDSQLPKDRFSAERLKGVDSTLKIQPAELGDSAVYLCASSLSMHTEAFFGQGTRLTVV.

This clonotype came up a few times. This chain links TRBV18 with TRBJ2-1, with 12 bases fitting TRBD2. CDR1 is KGHSH and CDR2 is LQKENI in the germline V gene. The CDR3 covers 16 residues. V lost 0 bases and J lost 6; bases outside the gene matches: 3. CDR3 DNA sequence: TGTGCCAGCTCACCACCGACTAGCGGGAGAACCAATGAGCAGTTCTTC. Translation gives CASSPPTSGRTNEQFF. The full variable domain, in which reference TRBV18 and TRBJ2-1 provide the parts outside the CDR3, is NAGVMQNPRHLVRRRGQEARLRCSPMKGHSHVYWYRQLPEEGLKFMVYLQKENIIDESGMPKERFSAEFPKEGPSILRIQQVVRGDSAAYFCASSPPTSGRTNEQFFGPGTRLTVL.